The following is a TCR beta chain sequence with its context. Its recognized antigen is unknown. There are no base qualities to consult, and no much larger clone falls within one base. Library preparation employed the immunoSEQ multiplex PCR assay. The study's processing was this. A statistical classification framework was built to diagnose cytomegalovirus status from the catalog of TCR beta chain sequences. What TCRdb holds here is the immuneACCESS table cut down to in-frame rearrangements. Part of the clones is not present; checked against another copy, under half of the missing clones reflect an unresolved V gene, and the others are unexplained. V and J calls and clone size are given by that table; D and trimming were obtained from the DNA. This sample holds tens of thousands of clones; about 94% were observed only once. Roughly 2% of the sample is in the top ten clones. Donors formed part of the validation cohort, which comprised over a hundred subjects and was distinct from the first cohort of some 700 subjects.

CDR1 is given as MDHEN and CDR2 as SYDVKM, both from the germline V gene. V lost 6 bases and J lost 4 bases; the stretch between them is 18 bases long. Measured from the cysteine to the phenylalanine, the CDR3 is 15 residues long. Only the CDR3 DNA stays, 45 bases, in frame from base 1. This specimen belongs to a study of cytomegalovirus exposure and HLA in healthy donors (dated by TCRdb to 2016 to 2017). Regarding the study in general: According to a later analysis, the 100 to 150 validation repertoires were produced on the same platform as the approximately 690 repertoires of the first cohort. The aim of the study was to test whether cataloging public T cell receptors could identify signatures of past pathogen exposure. A separate validation cohort of 100 to 150 different subjects was used in addition to the approximately 640-subject first cohort. High-throughput TCR immunosequencing, statistical association of individual TCRs with disease status, and machine learning were combined to predict cytomegalovirus infection status.

What the research found in general, with its limitations: In vitro tests confirmed that a few of the cytomegalovirus-associated TCR beta chains recognize cytomegalovirus antigens. A total of 150 to 200 TCR beta chains were listed by the study as associated with cytomegalovirus. A later analysis lacked HLA typing for the validation cohort, so it scored co-occurrence in that cohort across all 120 repertoires. In both the original and validation cohorts, the classifier was reported to diagnose cytomegalovirus status with high specificity and sensitivity. It was suggested by the authors that the approach could potentially be generalized to other disease states and immunological phenotypes. Across donors, most TCR sequences were observed very rarely, whereas some public TCRs were present in many individuals. A later analysis found that TCRs clustered in the first cohort also tended to co-occur in the 120 validation repertoires, with 94% of cluster scores above 0.

The origin of this receptor is a young woman in good health and CMV-seronegative. The source material was PBMCs. In this chain, TRBV28 is recombined with TRBJ1-2; TRBD1 is a weak D gene call, 5 bases matching. DNA sequence: TGTGCCAGCAGGGGGCAGTTTGTGCGCCCCTATGGCTACACCTTC. Translated, this is CASRGQFVRPYGYTF.